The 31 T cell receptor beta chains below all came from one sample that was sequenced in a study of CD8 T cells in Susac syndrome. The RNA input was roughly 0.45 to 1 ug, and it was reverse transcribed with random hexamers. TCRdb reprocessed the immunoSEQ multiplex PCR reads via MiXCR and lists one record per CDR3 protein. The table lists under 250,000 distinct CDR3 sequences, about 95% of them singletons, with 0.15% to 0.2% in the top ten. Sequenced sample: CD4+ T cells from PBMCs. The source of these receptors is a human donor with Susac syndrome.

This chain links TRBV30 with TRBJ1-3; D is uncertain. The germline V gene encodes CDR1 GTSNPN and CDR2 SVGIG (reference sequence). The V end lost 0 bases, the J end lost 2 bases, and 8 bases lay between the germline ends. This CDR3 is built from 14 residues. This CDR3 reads CAWSVLLAGNTIYF. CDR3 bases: TGTGCCTGGAGTGTACTATTGGCTGGAAACACCATATATTTT.

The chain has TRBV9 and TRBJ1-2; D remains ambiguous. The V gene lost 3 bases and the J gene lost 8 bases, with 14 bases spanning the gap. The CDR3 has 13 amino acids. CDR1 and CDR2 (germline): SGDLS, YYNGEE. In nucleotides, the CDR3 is TGTGCCAGCAGCGGGCCCACACCGCAAGGCTACACCTTC. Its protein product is CASSGPTPQGYTF.

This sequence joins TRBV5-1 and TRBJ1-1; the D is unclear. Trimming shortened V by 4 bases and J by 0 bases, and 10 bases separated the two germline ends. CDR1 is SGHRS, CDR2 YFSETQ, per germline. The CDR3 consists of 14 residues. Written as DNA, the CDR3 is TGCGCCAGCAGCAGCGAGCTGATGAACACTGAAGCTTTCTTT. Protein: CASSSELMNTEAFF. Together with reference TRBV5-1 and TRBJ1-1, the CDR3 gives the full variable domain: KAGVTQTPRYLIKTRGQQVTLSCSPISGHRSVSWYQQTPGQGLQFLFEYFSETQRNKGNFPGRFSGRQFSNSRSEMNVSTLELGDSALYLCASSSELMNTEAFFGQGTRLTVV.

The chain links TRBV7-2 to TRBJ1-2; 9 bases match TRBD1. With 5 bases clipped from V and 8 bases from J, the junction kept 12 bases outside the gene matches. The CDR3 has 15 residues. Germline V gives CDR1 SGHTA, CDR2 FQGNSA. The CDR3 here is CASSPGQGITRGYTF. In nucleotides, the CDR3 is TGTGCCAGCAGCCCCGGACAGGGGATCACCCGGGGCTACACCTTC.

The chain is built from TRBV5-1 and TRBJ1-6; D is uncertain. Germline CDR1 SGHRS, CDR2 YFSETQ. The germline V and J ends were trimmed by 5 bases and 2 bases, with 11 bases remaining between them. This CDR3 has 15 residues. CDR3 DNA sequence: TGCGCCAGCAGTGGGTCGAGCACCTATAATTCACCCCTCCACTTT. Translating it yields CASSGSSTYNSPLHF.

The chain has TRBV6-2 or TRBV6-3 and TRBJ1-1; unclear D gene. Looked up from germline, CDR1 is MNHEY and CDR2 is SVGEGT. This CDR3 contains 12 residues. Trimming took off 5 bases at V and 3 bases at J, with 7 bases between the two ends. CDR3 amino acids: CASSPQYTEAFF. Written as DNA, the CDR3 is TGTGCCAGCAGTCCACAGTACACTGAAGCTTTCTTT.

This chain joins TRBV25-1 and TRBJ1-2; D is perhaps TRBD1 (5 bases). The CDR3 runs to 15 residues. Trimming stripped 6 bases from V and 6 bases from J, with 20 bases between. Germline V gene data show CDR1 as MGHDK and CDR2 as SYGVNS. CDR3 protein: CASRPREGLKDGYTF. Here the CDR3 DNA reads TGTGCCAGCAGACCTCGGGAGGGGCTTAAGGATGGCTACACCTTC.

CDR3 sequence: CSARDQQVGDPEAFF. CDR3 DNA: TGCAGTGCTAGAGATCAGCAGGTCGGTGACCCTGAAGCTTTCTTT. The chain couples TRBV20-1 to TRBJ1-1, with no clear D. The CDR3 length is 15 residues. Trimming stripped 0 bases from V and 6 bases from J, with 17 bases between. CDR1 and CDR2 (germline): DFQATT, SNEGSKA (reference sequence).

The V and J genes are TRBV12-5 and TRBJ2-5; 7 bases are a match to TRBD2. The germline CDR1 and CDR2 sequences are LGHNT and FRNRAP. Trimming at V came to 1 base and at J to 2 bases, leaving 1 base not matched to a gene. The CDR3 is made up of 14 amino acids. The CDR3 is CASGLGGGQETQYF. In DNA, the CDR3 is TGTGCTAGTGGTTTGGGCGGGGGACAAGAGACCCAGTACTTC.

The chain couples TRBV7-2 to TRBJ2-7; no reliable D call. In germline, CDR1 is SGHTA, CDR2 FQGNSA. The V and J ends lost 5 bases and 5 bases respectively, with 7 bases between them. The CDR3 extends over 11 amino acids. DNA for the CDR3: TGTGCCAGCAGCCTTTGGGACGAGCAGTACTTC. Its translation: CASSLWDEQYF. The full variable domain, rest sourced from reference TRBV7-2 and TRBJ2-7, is GAGVSQSPSNKVTEKGKDVELRCDPISGHTALYWYRQSLGQGLEFLIYFQGNSAPDKSGLPSDRFSAERTGGSVSTLTIQRTQQEDSAVYLCASSLWDEQYFGPGTRLTVT.

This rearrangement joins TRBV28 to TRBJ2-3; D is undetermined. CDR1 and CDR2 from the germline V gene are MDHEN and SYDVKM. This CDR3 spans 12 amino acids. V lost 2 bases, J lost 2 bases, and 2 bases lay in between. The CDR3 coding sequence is TGTGCCAGCAGTTTACCCACAGATACGCAGTATTTT. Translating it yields CASSLPTDTQYF.

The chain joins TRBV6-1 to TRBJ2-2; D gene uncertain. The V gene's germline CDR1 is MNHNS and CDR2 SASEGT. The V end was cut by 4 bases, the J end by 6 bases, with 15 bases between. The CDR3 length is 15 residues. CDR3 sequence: CASSALHRMAGELFF. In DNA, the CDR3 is TGTGCCAGCAGTGCACTGCATCGTATGGCCGGGGAGCTGTTTTTT.

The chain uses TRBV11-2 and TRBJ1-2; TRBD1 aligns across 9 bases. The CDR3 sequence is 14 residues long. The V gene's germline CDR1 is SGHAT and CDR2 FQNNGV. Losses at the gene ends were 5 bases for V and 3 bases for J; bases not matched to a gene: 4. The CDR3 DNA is TGTGCCAGCAGCATCCGGGACAGGGACTATGGCTACACCTTC. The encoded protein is CASSIRDRDYGYTF. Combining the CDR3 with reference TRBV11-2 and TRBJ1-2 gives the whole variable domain EAGVAQSPRYKIIEKRQSVAFWCNPISGHATLYWYQQILGQGPKLLIQFQNNGVVDDSQLPKDRFSAERLKGVDSTLKIQPAKLEDSAVYLCASSIRDRDYGYTFGSGTRLTVV.

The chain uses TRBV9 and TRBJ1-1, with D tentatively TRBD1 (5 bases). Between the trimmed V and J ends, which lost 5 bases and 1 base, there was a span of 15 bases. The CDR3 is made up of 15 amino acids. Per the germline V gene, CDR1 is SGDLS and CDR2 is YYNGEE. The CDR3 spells CASRYGAGSNTEAFF. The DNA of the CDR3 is TGTGCCAGCAGATACGGGGCAGGGTCGAACACTGAAGCTTTCTTT.

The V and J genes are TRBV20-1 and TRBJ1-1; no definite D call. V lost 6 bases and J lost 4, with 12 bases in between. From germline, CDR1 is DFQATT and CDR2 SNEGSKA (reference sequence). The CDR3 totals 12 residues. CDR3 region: CSAQAGGTEAFF. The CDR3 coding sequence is TGCAGTGCCCAGGCGGGCGGCACTGAAGCTTTCTTT.

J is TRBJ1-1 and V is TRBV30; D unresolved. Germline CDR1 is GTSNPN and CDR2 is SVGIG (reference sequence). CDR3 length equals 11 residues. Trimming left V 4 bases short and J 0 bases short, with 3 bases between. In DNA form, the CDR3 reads TGTGCCTGGATCCTGAACACTGAAGCTTTCTTT. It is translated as CAWILNTEAFF.

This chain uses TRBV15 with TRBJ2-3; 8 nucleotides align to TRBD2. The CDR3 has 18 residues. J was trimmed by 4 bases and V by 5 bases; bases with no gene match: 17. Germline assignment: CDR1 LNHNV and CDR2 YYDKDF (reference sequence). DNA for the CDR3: TGTGCCACCAGCTTAACGACCGGGAGGGCCATGTATGCAGATACGCAGTATTTT. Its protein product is CATSLTTGRAMYADTQYF.

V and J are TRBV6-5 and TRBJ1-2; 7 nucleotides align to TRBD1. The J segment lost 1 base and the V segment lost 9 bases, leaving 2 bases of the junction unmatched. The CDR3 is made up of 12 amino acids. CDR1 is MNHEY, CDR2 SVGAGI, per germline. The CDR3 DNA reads TGTGCCAGTTGGGACAGTAACTATGGCTACACCTTC. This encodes CASWDSNYGYTF.

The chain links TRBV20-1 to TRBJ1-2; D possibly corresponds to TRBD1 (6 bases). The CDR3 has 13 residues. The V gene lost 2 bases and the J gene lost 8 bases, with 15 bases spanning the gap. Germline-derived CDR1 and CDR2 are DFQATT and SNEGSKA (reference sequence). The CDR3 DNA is TGCAGTGCTAGACAGGACAGAATGGGAGGCTACACCTTC. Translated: CSARQDRMGGYTF.

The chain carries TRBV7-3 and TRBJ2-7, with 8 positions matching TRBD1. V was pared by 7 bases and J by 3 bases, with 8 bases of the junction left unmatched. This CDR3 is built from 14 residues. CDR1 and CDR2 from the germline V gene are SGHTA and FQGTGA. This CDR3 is CASTSDRDGYEQYF. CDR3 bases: TGTGCCAGCACTTCGGACAGGGATGGCTACGAGCAGTACTTC.

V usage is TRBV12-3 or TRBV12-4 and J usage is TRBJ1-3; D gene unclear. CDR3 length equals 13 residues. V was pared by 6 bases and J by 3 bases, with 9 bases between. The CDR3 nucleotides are TGTGCCAGCAGCCCGGACCGTGGAAACACCATATATTTT. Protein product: CASSPDRGNTIYF.

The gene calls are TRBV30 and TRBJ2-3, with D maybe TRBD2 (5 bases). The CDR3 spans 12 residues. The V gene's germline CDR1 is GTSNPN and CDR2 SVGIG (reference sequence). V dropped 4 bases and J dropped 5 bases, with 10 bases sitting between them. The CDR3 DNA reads TGTGCCTGGATCCCGGGAAGAGATACGCAGTATTTT. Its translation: CAWIPGRDTQYF.

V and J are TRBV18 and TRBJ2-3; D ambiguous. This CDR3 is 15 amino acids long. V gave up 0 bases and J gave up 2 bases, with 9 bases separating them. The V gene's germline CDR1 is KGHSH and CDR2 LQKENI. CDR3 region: CASSPPVQFTDTQYF. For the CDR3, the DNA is TGTGCCAGCTCACCACCGGTGCAGTTCACAGATACGCAGTATTTT.

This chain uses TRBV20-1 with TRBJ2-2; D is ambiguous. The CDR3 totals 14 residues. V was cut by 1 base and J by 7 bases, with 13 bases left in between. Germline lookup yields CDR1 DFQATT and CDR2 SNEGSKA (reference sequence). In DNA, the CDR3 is TGCAGTGCTAGAGGGGCCTTCGCCGGCGGGGAGCTGTTTTTT. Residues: CSARGAFAGGELFF.

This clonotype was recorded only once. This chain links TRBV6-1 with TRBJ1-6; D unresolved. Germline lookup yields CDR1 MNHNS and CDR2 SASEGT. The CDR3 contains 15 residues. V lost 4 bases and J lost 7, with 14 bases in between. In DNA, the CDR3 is TGTGCCAGCAGTGCAAGCGGCGGCCCAAATTCACCCCTCCACTTT. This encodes CASSASGGPNSPLHF.

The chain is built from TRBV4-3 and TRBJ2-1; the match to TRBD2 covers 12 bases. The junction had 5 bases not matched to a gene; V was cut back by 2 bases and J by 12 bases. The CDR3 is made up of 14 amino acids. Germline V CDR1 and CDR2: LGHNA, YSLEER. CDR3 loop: CASSQPGLAGLQFF. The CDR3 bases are TGCGCCAGCAGCCAACCCGGACTAGCGGGGTTGCAGTTCTTC.

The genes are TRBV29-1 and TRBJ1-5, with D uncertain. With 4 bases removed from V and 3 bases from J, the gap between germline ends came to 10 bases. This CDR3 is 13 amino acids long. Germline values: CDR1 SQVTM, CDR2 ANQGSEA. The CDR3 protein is CSVARENNQPQHF. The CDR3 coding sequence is TGCAGCGTTGCAAGGGAAAACAATCAGCCCCAGCATTTT.

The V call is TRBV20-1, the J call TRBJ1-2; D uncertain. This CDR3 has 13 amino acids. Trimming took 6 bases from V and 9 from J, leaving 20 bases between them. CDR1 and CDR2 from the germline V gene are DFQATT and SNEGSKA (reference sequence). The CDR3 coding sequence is TGCAGTGCCCTCGAGACTTTACCAGCTAGCTACACCTTC. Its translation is CSALETLPASYTF.

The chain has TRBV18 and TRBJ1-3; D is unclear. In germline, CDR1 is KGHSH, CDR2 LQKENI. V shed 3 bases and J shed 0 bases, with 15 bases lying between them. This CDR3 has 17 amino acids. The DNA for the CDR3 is TGTGCCAGCTCACCGGCCCGAGGTACAAGCTCTGGAAACACCATATATTTT. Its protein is CASSPARGTSSGNTIYF.

The CDR3 spells CSASTRQGTGYTF. The CDR3, as DNA: TGCAGTGCTAGTACTCGACAGGGGACCGGCTACACCTTC. The chain joins TRBV20-1 to TRBJ1-2, with 8 nucleotides matching TRBD1. With V trimmed by 3 bases and J by 8 bases, 8 bases remained unmatched. Germline values: CDR1 DFQATT, CDR2 SNEGSKA (reference sequence). CDR3 length: 13 amino acids.

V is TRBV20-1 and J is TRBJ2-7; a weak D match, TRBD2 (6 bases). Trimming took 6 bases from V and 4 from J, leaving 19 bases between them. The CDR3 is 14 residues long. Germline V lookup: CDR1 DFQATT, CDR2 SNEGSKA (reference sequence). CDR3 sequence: CSAEGPGVQYEQYF. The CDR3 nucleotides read TGCAGTGCAGAGGGTCCGGGGGTACAGTACGAGCAGTACTTC.